This T cell receptor beta chain was identified in a study of low-dose radiotherapy and immunotherapy resistance in tumors. Study-wide background: Doses delivered to Cohort 2 were 1 Gy per fraction every two weeks, amounting to 13 Gy over 26 weeks. The authors gave intravenous cyclophosphamide 200 mg/m2 every two weeks, one day before radiation and immunotherapy. Every day for four cycles from cycle 1 day 1, patients took 300 mg of oral aspirin.

Both TCRalpha and TCRbeta chains were reverse transcribed with V-gene-specific primers. PCR amplification of the TCRs was performed with Phusion for approximately 20 PCR cycles, and it relied on a constant-region primer together with a V-primer adapter. With in vitro transcription, the isolated mRNA was amplified. One entry per CDR3 protein, called by TCRdb with MiXCR from the reads. This table has more than 85,000 distinct CDR3 sequences, under 10% appearing once. In this sample, this clonotype turned up many times. Indicated time point: before trial treatment. The V end lost 4 bases, the J end lost 5 bases, and 6 bases lay between the germline ends. The length of the CDR3 is 12 residues. The V gene's germline CDR1 is MDHEN and CDR2 SYDVKM.

Sequencing used PBMCs, obtained before treatment. The TCR comes from a male donor with prostate cancer. The J gene is TRBJ2-1, the V gene TRBV28; D remains unclear. This CDR3 reads CASSYYNNEQFF. CDR3 in DNA: TGTGCCAGCAGTTATTATAACAATGAGCAGTTCTTC.